This T cell receptor (beta chain) was recorded in a study of response to subunit inactivated influenza vaccine. Findings of the study overall: The authors proposed limited new T cell recruitment per seasonal influenza vaccination.

Remarks on this clonotype: Its matching antigen is unknown.

TCRdb itself ran the RT-PCR reads through MiXCR, one entry per CDR3 protein. The data contain just under 550,000 distinct CDR3 sequences, approximately 24% of them singletons. The V end was cut by 2 bases, the J end by 6 bases, with 8 bases between. Germline-derived CDR1 and CDR2 are SGHTA and FQGNSA. This CDR3 has 14 residues. These data also featured in a second study, about T cells expressing NK-cell markers. From that paper: UMIs accompanied the 5'RACE template switching by which TCR beta cDNA was made. In a group of 5 or 6 donors, dominant NKG2C+ clonotypes represented about 1.0-7.0% of CD8+ T cells.

The sample in question was CD4+ T cells sorted from PBMCs, obtained 11 to 12 days after vaccination. V usage is TRBV7-2 and J usage is TRBJ1-6; D gene uncertain. This clonotype was obtained from a man in his forties or fifties who received an inactivated influenza vaccine. This CDR3 is CASSLWAANSPLHF. Written as DNA, the CDR3 is TGTGCCAGCAGCTTATGGGCAGCTAATTCACCCCTCCACTTT.